This TCR beta chain was sequenced in a study of PD-1 blockade in classical Hodgkin lymphoma. On the study more broadly: Patients were given intravenous nivolumab, 3 mg/kg, every 2 weeks. Study-level results: Newly diagnosed patients had diversity similar to the baseline diversity of complete responders. Before treatment, TCR diversity in newly diagnosed patients was reportedly lower than in healthy donors. Initiation of nivolumab under 1 year after ASCT led to exclusion of patients.

All the patients suffered relapse after autologous stem cell transplantation, and brentuximab vedotin exposure differed. Comment on this clone: The antigen remains unidentified.

This table comes from immunoSEQ multiplex PCR, and its TCRdb copy is limited to in-frame clones, with some not included. The sample lists some 22,000 clones; 80% were seen once. The sample here was peripheral blood mononuclear cells (PBMCs), taken before the second cycle of nivolumab. This TCR was sampled from a human donor with classical Hodgkin lymphoma.

The CDR3 coding sequence is TGTGCCAGCAGCTTGGCCTGGCGGGAGAGCCCAGATACGCAGTATTTT. Amino acids: CASSLAWRESPDTQYF. The chain employs TRBV5-6 and TRBJ2-3; 7 nucleotides line up with TRBD2. The CDR3 is 16 residues long. CDR1 and CDR2 (germline): SGHDT, YYEEEE. With 0 bases clipped from V and 4 bases from J, the junction kept 8 bases outside the gene matches. Full variable domain (missing parts from reference TRBV5-6 and TRBJ2-3): DAGVTQSPTHLIKTRGQQVTLRCSPKSGHDTVSWYQQALGQGPQFIFQYYEEEERQRGNFPDRFSGHQFPNYSSELNVNALLLGDSALYLCASSLAWRESPDTQYFGPGTRLTVL.